This is a list of T cell receptor beta chains from one sample in a study of cytomegalovirus exposure and HLA in healthy donors. Assay: immunoSEQ multiplex PCR; the TCRdb copy retains only in-frame clones and omits some. This sample carries 150,000 or so clones, 75% to 90% of them seen once, and the ten largest clones take just over 4.5%. Sequenced sample: PBMCs. The receptors stem from a woman aged 50 to 60 in good health and CMV-seropositive. Each CDR3 is given with its conserved first and last residue. Each record gives: V gene, D gene, clone size, J gene, CDR3 protein, CDR3 DNA. A D gene is named only where the DNA matches it firmly. For some rows the clone size is stated as once, few or many, or as a class when expanded; others skip it.

TRBV15	TRBD2	.	TRBJ2-3	CATSREVPGGLAGTDTQYF	TGTGCCACCAGCAGAGAAGTGCCTGGGGGGCTAGCGGGGACAGATACGCAGTATTTT
TRBV27	.	.	TRBJ1-5	CASSLGGARSNQPQHF	TGTGCCAGCAGTTTAGGGGGGGCGCGTAGCAATCAGCCCCAGCATTTT
TRBV18	.	.	TRBJ1-1	CASSSAGYTEAFF	TGTGCCAGCTCATCTGCAGGGTACACTGAAGCTTTCTTT
TRBV18	.	.	TRBJ2-2	CASSPPAGSNTGELFF	TGTGCCAGCTCACCACCAGCAGGGTCGAACACCGGGGAGCTGTTTTTT
TRBV27	TRBD2	.	TRBJ2-1	CASSFRTSGIGFYNEQFF	TGTGCCAGCAGTTTTAGAACTAGCGGGATAGGGTTTTACAATGAGCAGTTCTTC
TRBV10-3	TRBD2	.	TRBJ2-1	CAISESLAGVRGNEQFF	TGTGCCATCAGTGAGTCGCTAGCGGGGGTGCGGGGCAATGAGCAGTTCTTC
TRBV29-1	.	.	TRBJ1-1	CSYISGRPQYGEAFF	TGCAGCTATATATCCGGGAGGCCCCAATATGGTGAAGCTTTCTTT
TRBV4-2	TRBD1	.	TRBJ2-7	CASSQGGDRGLYEQYF	TGTGCCAGCAGCCAAGGGGGGGACAGGGGGCTCTACGAGCAGTACTTC
TRBV5-6	TRBD2	.	TRBJ2-1	CASSSPGLAGWQFF	TGTGCCAGCAGCTCTCCGGGACTAGCGGGGTGGCAGTTCTTC
TRBV27	.	.	TRBJ2-7	CASSFLGKGYEQYF	TGTGCCAGCAGTTTCCTCGGCAAGGGGTACGAGCAGTACTTC
TRBV5-1	TRBD2	.	TRBJ2-3	CASSTGPGLAGGGTDTQYF	TGCGCCAGCAGCACCGGACCGGGACTAGCGGGAGGGGGAACAGATACGCAGTATTTT
TRBV30	.	few	TRBJ1-1	CAWRRRGQGLTEAFF	TGTGCCTGGAGACGGCGGGGTCAGGGCCTCACTGAAGCTTTCTTT
TRBV5-1	.	.	TRBJ2-7	CASSLELGEAGIFRSYEQYF	TGCGCCAGCAGCTTGGAATTAGGAGAGGCCGGGATATTTAGGTCCTACGAGCAGTACTTC
TRBV7-8	.	.	TRBJ2-1	CASSFSTRGRVFNEQFF	TGTGCCAGCAGCTTTAGTACTCGCGGGCGGGTATTCAATGAGCAGTTCTTC
TRBV4-2	.	.	TRBJ2-6	CASSQDLGASGANVLTF	TGTGCCAGCAGCCAAGATCTGGGGGCTTCCGGGGCCAACGTCCTGACTTTC
TRBV7-8	TRBD1	.	TRBJ2-3	CASSYGQGVTDTQYF	TGTGCCAGCAGCTATGGACAGGGTGTCACAGATACGCAGTATTTT
TRBV10-1	TRBD1	.	TRBJ2-7	CASSERQGDEQYF	TGCGCCAGCAGTGAGCGACAGGGGGACGAGCAGTACTTC
TRBV9	.	.	TRBJ2-5	CASSGAGKTQYF	TGTGCCAGCAGCGGGGCAGGGAAAACCCAGTACTTC
TRBV9	.	few	TRBJ2-5	CASSARWYQETQYF	TGTGCCAGCAGCGCCCGGTGGTACCAAGAGACCCAGTACTTC
TRBV28	TRBD1	.	TRBJ2-2	CASSLFGQGATGELFF	TGTGCCAGCAGTTTATTTGGACAGGGGGCAACCGGGGAGCTGTTTTTT
TRBV4-3	.	.	TRBJ2-3	CASSQDTGITDTQYF	TGCGCCAGCAGCCAAGATACAGGAATCACAGATACGCAGTATTTT
TRBV28	TRBD2	.	TRBJ2-7	CASSVAGRVFLYEQYF	TGTGCCAGCAGCGTAGCAGGGAGGGTCTTCCTCTACGAGCAGTACTTC
TRBV6-1	TRBD1	.	TRBJ2-7	CASSGGRGHEQYF	TGTGCCAGCAGTGGGGGAAGGGGGCACGAGCAGTACTTC
TRBV15	.	once	TRBJ2-1	CATSILGNEQFF	TGTGCCACCAGCATACTTGGCAATGAGCAGTTCTTC
TRBV7-9	TRBD1	.	TRBJ2-3	CASSSHRGGNTDTQYF	TGTGCCAGCAGCTCCCACAGGGGTGGGAACACAGATACGCAGTATTTT
TRBV25-1	TRBD2	.	TRBJ2-5	CASSEDSRGGGNTETQYF	TGTGCCAGCAGTGAAGACAGTCGGGGGGGAGGGAACACGGAGACCCAGTACTTC
TRBV5-1	TRBD2	.	TRBJ2-1	CASSLSPTSGRKGEQFF	TGCGCCAGCAGCTTGTCCCCAACTAGCGGGAGGAAAGGTGAGCAGTTCTTC
TRBV18	.	.	TRBJ2-7	CASSPPGPGEQYF	TGTGCCAGCTCACCACCTGGGCCTGGCGAGCAGTACTTC
TRBV7-6	TRBD1	.	TRBJ2-7	CASSSGQGATEQYF	TGTGCCAGCAGCTCGGGACAGGGGGCGACCGAGCAGTACTTC
TRBV2	TRBD2	once	TRBJ2-2	CASSASRGGNTGELFF	TGTGCCAGCTCCGCCTCCCGGGGGGGGAACACCGGGGAGCTGTTTTTT
TRBV11-3	TRBD2	.	TRBJ2-3	CASSSASGPAGTQYF	TGTGCCAGCAGCTCGGCTAGCGGGCCCGCGGGCACGCAGTATTTT
TRBV27	.	few	TRBJ1-1	CASRLTGTTEAFF	TGTGCCAGCAGACTTACAGGAACCACTGAAGCTTTCTTT
TRBV27	TRBD2	.	TRBJ2-5	CASRRLAGGYQETQYF	TGTGCCAGCAGAAGACTAGCGGGGGGGTACCAAGAGACCCAGTACTTC
TRBV6-5	.	.	TRBJ2-3	CASNDFFSGTDTQYF	TGTGCCAGCAACGACTTCTTCTCGGGCACAGATACGCAGTATTTT
TRBV9	.	.	TRBJ1-2	CASSGSGTALPNYGYTF	TGTGCCAGCAGCGGGTCAGGGACTGCCCTTCCTAACTATGGCTACACCTTC
TRBV5-1	.	.	TRBJ1-4	CASSSKAGSTNEKLFF	TGCGCCAGCAGCTCCAAGGCGGGGTCAACTAATGAAAAACTGTTTTTT
TRBV28	TRBD2	.	TRBJ2-7	CASSSPREGRQEQYF	TGTGCCAGCAGTTCCCCTCGGGAGGGGAGGCAAGAGCAGTACTTC
TRBV13	TRBD1	once	TRBJ2-7	CASNRKDRYYEQYF	TGTGCCAGCAACCGCAAGGACAGGTACTACGAGCAGTACTTC
TRBV6-6	.	.	TRBJ1-2	CASSSQGDYGYTF	TGTGCCAGCAGTTCTCAGGGTGACTATGGCTACACCTTC
TRBV7-2	TRBD1	.	TRBJ1-3	CASSLEPAGGAFGNTIYF	TGTGCCAGCAGCTTAGAGCCTGCAGGGGGCGCATTTGGAAACACCATATATTTT
TRBV1	.	.	TRBJ1-5	CIPGLYSNQPQHF	TGCATCCCTGGCCTTTATAGCAATCAGCCCCAGCATTTT
TRBV4-3	TRBD2	.	TRBJ2-6	CASSQEAGAGANVLTF	TGCGCCAGCAGCCAAGAGGCGGGGGCTGGGGCCAACGTCCTGACTTTC
TRBV7-9	.	.	TRBJ2-7	CSSSPREQYF	TGTTCCAGCAGCCCTAGGGAGCAGTACTTC
TRBV18	.	.	TRBJ2-7	CASSPGRAGSYEQYF	TGTGCCAGCTCACCGGGCAGGGCCGGATCCTACGAGCAGTACTTC
TRBV11-2	.	.	TRBJ1-1	CASSFGQLNTEAFF	TGTGCCAGCAGCTTTGGACAGTTGAACACTGAAGCTTTCTTT
TRBV28	.	.	TRBJ1-2	CASQAGDGYTF	TGTGCCAGCCAGGCGGGGGATGGCTACACCTTC
TRBV7-3	TRBD1	.	TRBJ1-1	CASSPSGGDRVTEAFF	TGTGCCAGCAGCCCGTCAGGGGGGGACAGGGTCACTGAAGCTTTCTTT
TRBV9	TRBD1	.	TRBJ2-2	CASRGTGGTGELFF	TGTGCCAGCAGAGGGACAGGGGGCACCGGGGAGCTGTTTTTT
TRBV5-1	TRBD1	.	TRBJ2-2	CASSSGTGGHGELFF	TGCGCCAGCAGCTCCGGGACAGGGGGCCACGGGGAGCTGTTTTTT
TRBV6-5	.	.	TRBJ2-7	CASSYRSSYEQYF	TGTGCCAGCAGTTACCGGTCCTCCTACGAGCAGTACTTC
TRBV14	.	.	TRBJ1-1	CASSDGQINTEAFF	TGTGCCAGCAGCGACGGACAGATAAACACTGAAGCTTTCTTT
TRBV5-1	TRBD2	.	TRBJ2-1	CASSPGTSGGASRAHEQFF	TGCGCCAGCAGCCCGGGGACTAGCGGGGGCGCATCCCGGGCGCATGAGCAGTTCTTC
TRBV19	.	.	TRBJ1-1	CASRMGEALNTEAFF	TGTGCCAGTAGAATGGGGGAGGCCTTGAACACTGAAGCTTTCTTT
TRBV28	.	.	TRBJ2-3	CASTKFQGTDTQYF	TGTGCCAGCACCAAATTCCAGGGTACAGATACGCAGTATTTT